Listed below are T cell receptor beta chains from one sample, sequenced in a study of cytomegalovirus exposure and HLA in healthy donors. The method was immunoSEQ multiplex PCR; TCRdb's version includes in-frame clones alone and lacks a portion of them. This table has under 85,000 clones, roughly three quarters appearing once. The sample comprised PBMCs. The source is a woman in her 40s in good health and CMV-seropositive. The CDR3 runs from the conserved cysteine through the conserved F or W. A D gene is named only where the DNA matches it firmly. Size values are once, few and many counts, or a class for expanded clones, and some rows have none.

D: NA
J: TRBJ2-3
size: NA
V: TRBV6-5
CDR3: CASSLAEVGPDTQYF
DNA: TGTGCCAGCAGTTTAGCTGAAGTAGGCCCAGATACGCAGTATTTT

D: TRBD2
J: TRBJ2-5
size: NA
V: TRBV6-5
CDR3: CASSYVGGGETQYF
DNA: TGTGCCAGCAGTTACGTCGGGGGGGGAGAGACCCAGTACTTC

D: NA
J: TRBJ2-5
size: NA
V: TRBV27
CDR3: CASSLGVTAQETQYF
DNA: TGTGCCAGCAGTTTAGGTGTGACAGCCCAAGAGACCCAGTACTTC

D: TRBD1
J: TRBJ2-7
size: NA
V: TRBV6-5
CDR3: CASSYSGQGDEQYF
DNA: TGTGCCAGCAGTTACTCAGGACAGGGTGACGAGCAGTACTTC

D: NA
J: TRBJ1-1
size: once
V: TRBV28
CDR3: CASVAGSTEAFF
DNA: TGTGCCAGCGTGGCGGGATCCACTGAAGCTTTCTTT

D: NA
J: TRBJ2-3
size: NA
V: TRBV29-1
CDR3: CSVGQGIGDTQYF
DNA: TGCAGCGTTGGCCAGGGAATAGGAGATACGCAGTATTTT

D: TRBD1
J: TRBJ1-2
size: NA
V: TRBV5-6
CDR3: CASSLVQGVGSHYGYTF
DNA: TGTGCCAGCAGCTTGGTGCAGGGGGTGGGTTCGCACTATGGCTACACCTTC

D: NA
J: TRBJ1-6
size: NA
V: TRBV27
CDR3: CASSPRPQASNSPLHF
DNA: TGTGCCAGCAGTCCCCGCCCACAGGCTTCCAATTCACCCCTCCACTTT

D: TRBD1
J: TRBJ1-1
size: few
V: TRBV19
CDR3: CASSIGRMDREELEAFF
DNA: TGTGCCAGTAGTATAGGACGGATGGACAGGGAGGAACTGGAGGCTTTCTTT

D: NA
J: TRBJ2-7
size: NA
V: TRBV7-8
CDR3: CASSLYDTANYEQYF
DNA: TGTGCCAGCAGCTTGTATGACACCGCAAACTACGAGCAGTACTTC

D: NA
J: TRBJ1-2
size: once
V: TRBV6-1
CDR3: CASFQTAGYHPYTF
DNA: TGTGCCAGCTTCCAAACCGCAGGGTACCATCCTTACACCTTC

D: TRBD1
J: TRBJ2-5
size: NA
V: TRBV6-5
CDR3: CASTYPTGQQETQYF
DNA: TGTGCCAGCACCTATCCGACGGGACAGCAAGAGACCCAGTACTTC

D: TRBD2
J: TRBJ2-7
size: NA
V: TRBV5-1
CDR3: CASSEGTSGIYEQYF
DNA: TGCGCCAGCAGCGAAGGGACTAGCGGCATCTACGAGCAGTACTTC

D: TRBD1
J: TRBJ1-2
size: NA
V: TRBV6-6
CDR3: CASSYSQQGDGYTF
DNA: TGTGCCAGCAGTTACTCTCAACAGGGGGATGGCTACACCTTC

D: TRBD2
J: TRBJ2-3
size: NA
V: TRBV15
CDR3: CATSRDFSGRGGTDTQYF
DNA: TGTGCCACCAGCAGAGATTTCTCGGGGCGGGGGGGGACAGATACGCAGTATTTT

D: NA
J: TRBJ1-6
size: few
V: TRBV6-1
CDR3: CASSEAQTGTVNSPLHF
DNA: TGTGCCAGCAGTGAAGCCCAGACAGGCACAGTCAATTCACCCCTCCACTTT

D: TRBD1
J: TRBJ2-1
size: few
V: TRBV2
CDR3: CASSGGGTDRNNEQFF
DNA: TGTGCCAGCAGTGGTGGTGGGACAGACCGGAACAATGAGCAGTTCTTC

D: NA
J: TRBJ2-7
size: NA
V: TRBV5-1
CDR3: CASSLGSGNLYEQYF
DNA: TGCGCCAGCAGCTTGGGGTCAGGGAATTTGTACGAGCAGTACTTC

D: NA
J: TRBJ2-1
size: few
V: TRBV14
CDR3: CASSQASGSSYNEQFF
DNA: TGTGCCAGCAGCCAAGCAAGCGGTAGCTCCTACAATGAGCAGTTCTTC

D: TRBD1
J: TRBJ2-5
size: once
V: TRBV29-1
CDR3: CSARSLGQGSTQYF
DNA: TGCAGCGCCCGGAGCTTAGGACAGGGGTCGACCCAGTACTTC

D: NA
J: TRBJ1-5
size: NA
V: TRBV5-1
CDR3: CASSLQGLSNQPQHF
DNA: TGCGCCAGCAGCCTACAGGGTCTGAGCAATCAGCCCCAGCATTTT

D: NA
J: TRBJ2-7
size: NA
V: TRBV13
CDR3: CASSLGLGYEQYF
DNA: TGTGCCAGCAGCTTAGGACTAGGCTACGAGCAGTACTTC

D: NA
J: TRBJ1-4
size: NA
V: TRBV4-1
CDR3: CASSLRTATNEKLFF
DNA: TGCGCCAGCAGCCTTCGGACAGCAACTAATGAAAAACTGTTTTTT

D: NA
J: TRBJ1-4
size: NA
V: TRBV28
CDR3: CASSPTDAVGSDNEKLFF
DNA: TGTGCCAGCAGTCCCACGGACGCTGTAGGGAGTGATAATGAAAAACTGTTTTTT

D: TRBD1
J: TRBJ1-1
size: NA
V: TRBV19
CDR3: CASSMPRTGREAFF
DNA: TGTGCCAGTAGTATGCCCCGGACAGGGCGTGAAGCTTTCTTT

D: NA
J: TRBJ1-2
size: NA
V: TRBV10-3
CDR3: CAISESMLADSPGYTF
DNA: TGTGCCATCAGTGAGTCGATGCTCGCGGATTCACCTGGCTACACCTTC

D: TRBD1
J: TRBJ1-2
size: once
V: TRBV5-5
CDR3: CASSSKQGAYGYTF
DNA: TGTGCCAGCAGCTCCAAACAGGGGGCCTATGGCTACACCTTC

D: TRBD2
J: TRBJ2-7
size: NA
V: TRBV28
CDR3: CASSGYSGSYEQYF
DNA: TGTGCCAGCAGTGGCTATAGCGGGAGCTACGAGCAGTACTTC

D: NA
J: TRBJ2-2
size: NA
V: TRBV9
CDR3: CASSVQLEWTGELFF
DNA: TGTGCCAGCAGCGTCCAGCTGGAGTGGACCGGGGAGCTGTTTTTT

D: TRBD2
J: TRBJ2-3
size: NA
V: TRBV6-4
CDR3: CASSVSGSGADTQYF
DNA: TGTGCCAGCAGTGTTTCTGGTAGCGGGGCAGATACGCAGTATTTT

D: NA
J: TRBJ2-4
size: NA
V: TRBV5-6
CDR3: CASSLLGAYIQYF
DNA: TGTGCCAGCAGCTTGTTAGGGGCGTACATTCAGTACTTC

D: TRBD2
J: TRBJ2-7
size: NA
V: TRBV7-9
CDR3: CASSQKAGGLSYEQYF
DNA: TGTGCCAGCAGCCAGAAAGCGGGGGGTTTGTCCTACGAGCAGTACTTC

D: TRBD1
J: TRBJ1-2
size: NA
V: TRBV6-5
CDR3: CASRTGLNGYTF
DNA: TGTGCCAGCAGGACAGGGTTAAATGGCTACACCTTC

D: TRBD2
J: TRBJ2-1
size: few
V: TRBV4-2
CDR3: CASSPSFGGGAYNEQFF
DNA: TGTGCCAGCAGCCCATCCTTTGGGGGAGGGGCCTACAATGAGCAGTTCTTC

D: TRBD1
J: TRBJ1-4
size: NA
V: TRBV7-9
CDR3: CASSPSTGTVNEKLFF
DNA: TGTGCCAGCAGCCCTTCGACCGGGACAGTTAATGAAAAACTGTTTTTT

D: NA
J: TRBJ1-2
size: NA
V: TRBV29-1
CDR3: CSARGANYGYTF
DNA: TGCAGCGCCCGGGGGGCAAACTATGGCTACACCTTC

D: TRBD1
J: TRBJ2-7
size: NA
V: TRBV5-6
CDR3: CASSLVGQGSYEQYF
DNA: TGTGCCAGCAGCTTGGTGGGACAGGGGTCCTACGAGCAGTACTTC

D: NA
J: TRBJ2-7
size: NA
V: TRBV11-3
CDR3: CASSKRDSDEQYF
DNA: TGTGCCAGCAGTAAACGAGACAGCGACGAGCAGTACTTC

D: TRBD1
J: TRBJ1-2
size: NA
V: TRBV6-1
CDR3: CASSRDRGGYGYTF
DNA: TGTGCCAGCAGCCGGGACAGGGGCGGGTATGGCTACACCTTC

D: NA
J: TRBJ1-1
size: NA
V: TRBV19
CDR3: CASSIDRGLAGGMNTEAFF
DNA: TGTGCCAGTAGTATAGATCGTGGTTTGGCGGGGGGCATGAACACTGAAGCTTTCTTT

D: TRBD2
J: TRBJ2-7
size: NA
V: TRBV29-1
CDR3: CSCRVQGGGSYEQYF
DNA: TGCAGCTGTCGGGTTCAGGGCGGGGGCTCCTACGAGCAGTACTTC

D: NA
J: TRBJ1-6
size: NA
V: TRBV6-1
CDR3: CASSEVQGSNSPLHF
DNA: TGTGCCAGCAGTGAAGTGCAGGGGTCTAATTCACCCCTCCACTTT

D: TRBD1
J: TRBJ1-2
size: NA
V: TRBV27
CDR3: CASSSPGTGSRRGYTF
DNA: TGTGCCAGCAGTAGTCCCGGGACAGGGTCGCGGCGGGGCTACACCTTC

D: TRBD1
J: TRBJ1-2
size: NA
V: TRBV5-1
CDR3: CASSAAWTGQNGYTF
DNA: TGCGCCAGCAGCGCCGCCTGGACAGGGCAGAATGGCTACACCTTC

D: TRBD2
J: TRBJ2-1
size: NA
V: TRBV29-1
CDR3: CSVEGLAGYSYNEQFF
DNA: TGCAGCGTTGAAGGGCTAGCGGGTTACTCCTACAATGAGCAGTTCTTC